The 26 T cell receptor beta chains below were found in one sample sequenced in a study of neoadjuvant anti-PD-1 for oral cavity cancer. The assay was immunoSEQ multiplex PCR, and TCRdb's table has in-frame clones only and misses some. The sample has just over 14,000 clones; around 70% are singletons. The specimen comprised PBMCs, sampled before nivolumab (anti-PD-1) treatment. The origin of the receptors is a person between 40 and 79 years old with oral cavity squamous cell carcinoma.

The chain combines TRBV27 with TRBJ1-6; TRBD1 matches 8 bases. Germline CDR1 reads MNHEY; CDR2 reads SMNVEV (reference sequence). The CDR3 covers 15 residues. The J segment lost 7 bases and the V segment lost 4 bases, leaving 6 bases of the junction unmatched. The CDR3 DNA reads TGTGCCAGCAGTTCCCAGGGGGCTTGGAATTCACCCCTCCACTTT. It yields the protein CASSSQGAWNSPLHF.

This clone was detected a few times. This sequence joins TRBV18 and TRBJ2-5; no clear D gene. This CDR3 is built from 13 residues. The germline gives CDR1 KGHSH, CDR2 LQKENI. The V and J ends lost 6 bases and 2 bases respectively, with 10 bases between them. The CDR3 coding sequence is TGTGCCAGCTCGCAGACAAGTCAAGAGACCCAGTACTTC. This sequence encodes CASSQTSQETQYF.

The V and J genes are TRBV15 and TRBJ1-2; the D is unclear. The CDR3 has 12 residues. Germline-derived CDR1 and CDR2 are LNHNV and YYDKDF (reference sequence). Trimming shortened V by 6 bases and J by 3 bases, and 8 bases separated the two germline ends. The CDR3 coding sequence is TGTGCCACCAGTATTCAGGACTATGGCTACACCTTC. Translated, it gives CATSIQDYGYTF.

The CDR3 loop reads CASKEGDYNEQFF. The CDR3 DNA is TGTGCCAGCAAGGAGGGAGATTACAATGAGCAGTTCTTC. The V call is TRBV2, the J call TRBJ2-1; D possibly corresponds to TRBD2 (6 bases). Trimming cost V 7 bases and J 4 bases, with 11 bases left between them. The germline V gene has CDR1 SNHLY and CDR2 FYNNEI. The CDR3 is 13 amino acids.

By share, this clone ranks as medium-sized. The rearrangement links TRBV19 to TRBJ2-1; D is perhaps TRBD1 (5 bases). Germline values: CDR1 LNHDA, CDR2 SQIVND (reference sequence). The CDR3 consists of 15 residues. Trimming cost V 0 bases and J 6 bases, with 12 bases left between them. CDR3 nucleotides: TGTGCCAGTAGTATAGATAATGGGGCCGGCAATGAGCAGTTCTTC. Residues: CASSIDNGAGNEQFF. Variable domain in full (rest from reference TRBV19 and TRBJ2-1): DGGITQSPKYLFRKEGQNVTLSCEQNLNHDAMYWYRQDPGQGLRLIYYSQIVNDFQKGDIAEGYSVSREKKESFPLTVTSAQKNPTAFYLCASSIDNGAGNEQFFGPGTRLTVL.

This clone was observed once. This chain uses TRBV6-1 with TRBJ2-7, with 9 positions matching TRBD1. CDR1 and CDR2 (germline): MNHNS, SASEGT. The CDR3 covers 15 residues. Trimming at V came to 8 bases and at J to 3 bases, leaving 11 bases not matched to a gene. The CDR3 loop is CASGRTGTGHYEQYF. CDR3 DNA: TGTGCCAGCGGCCGAACCGGGACAGGGCACTACGAGCAGTACTTC.

The chain couples TRBV6-5 to TRBJ1-4; 7 nucleotides line up with TRBD1. Germline V gene sequence: CDR1 MNHEY, CDR2 SVGAGI. V shed 2 bases and J 7 bases; nucleotides not matched to a gene: 1. This CDR3 has 13 residues. The CDR3 DNA reads as TGTGCCAGCAGTTACCGGGACAGTGAAAAACTGTTTTTT. Residues: CASSYRDSEKLFF.

The J gene is TRBJ2-1, the V gene TRBV30; D unclear. V lost 5 bases and J 8 bases, leaving 7 bases between the germline ends. CDR3 size: 10 residues. The germline V gene encodes CDR1 GTSNPN and CDR2 SVGIG (reference sequence). Here the CDR3 reads CAWGLYEQFF. Written as DNA, the CDR3 is TGTGCCTGGGGGTTGTATGAGCAGTTCTTC. The whole variable domain, filled in from reference TRBV30 and TRBJ2-1, reads SQTIHQWPATLVQPVGSPLSLECTVEGTSNPNLYWYRQAAGRGLQLLFYSVGIGQISSEVPQNLSASRPQDRQFILSSKKLLLSDSGFYLCAWGLYEQFFGPGTRLTVL.

This clone was detected once. The chain employs TRBV30 and TRBJ1-6, with D possibly TRBD1 on 5 matching bases. Germline V gives CDR1 GTSNPN, CDR2 SVGIG (reference sequence). This CDR3 region has 14 residues. Trimming cost V 5 bases and J 3 bases, with 11 bases left between them. CDR3: CAWDRNFYNSPLHF. CDR3 sequence (DNA): TGTGCCTGGGACAGAAACTTCTATAATTCACCCCTCCACTTT.

This clone appeared once. The rearrangement links TRBV7-3 to TRBJ2-3; TRBD2 agrees at 9 bases. Per the germline V gene, CDR1 is SGHTA and CDR2 is FQGTGA. This CDR3 contains 15 residues. V lost 3 bases and J lost 4; bases outside the gene matches: 5. As DNA, the CDR3 is TGTGCCAGCAGCTTCGGTAGCGGGAGTTCAGATACGCAGTATTTT. Translation gives CASSFGSGSSDTQYF.

The chain employs TRBV29-1 and TRBJ2-3, with TRBD2 matching over 11 bases. This CDR3 comprises 14 residues. Unmatched junction bases numbered 6, after V lost 8 bases and J lost 2 bases. From germline, CDR1 is SQVTM and CDR2 ANQGSEA. Here the CDR3 DNA reads TGCAGCACGACTAGCGGGACCTACACAGATACGCAGTATTTT. This codes for CSTTSGTYTDTQYF.

This chain links TRBV2 with TRBJ2-7; D is possibly TRBD1 or TRBD2 (5 bases each). V lost 5 bases and J lost 3, with 20 bases in between. This CDR3 is 16 amino acids long. Germline lookup yields CDR1 SNHLY and CDR2 FYNNEI. The CDR3 bases are TGTGCCAGCAGTCACACCGATCAGGGAGAGAGCTACGAGCAGTACTTC. Amino acid sequence: CASSHTDQGESYEQYF.

The J gene is TRBJ1-1, the V gene TRBV11-2; 7 bases align to TRBD1. Germline lookup yields CDR1 SGHAT and CDR2 FQNNGV. V dropped 1 base and J dropped 5; count of bases not matched to a gene: 4. The CDR3 has 14 residues. The CDR3 protein is CASSLVRGRTEAFF. CDR3 sequence (DNA): TGTGCCAGCAGCTTAGTTAGGGGGCGAACTGAAGCTTTCTTT.

This sequence joins TRBV28 and TRBJ2-7, with D possibly TRBD2 on 6 matching bases. Trimming left V 6 bases short and J 6 bases short, with 12 bases between. This CDR3 spans 12 amino acids. Germline values: CDR1 MDHEN, CDR2 SYDVKM. Here the CDR3 reads CASSLTSSEQYF. Written as DNA, the CDR3 is TGTGCCAGCAGCCTGACTAGTTCCGAGCAGTACTTC.

The rearrangement links TRBV11-2 to TRBJ1-2; D possibly corresponds to TRBD1 (6 bases). V shed 3 bases and J shed 0 bases, with 20 bases lying between them. The CDR3 is made up of 18 amino acids. In germline, CDR1 is SGHAT, CDR2 FQNNGV. CDR3 DNA: TGTGCCAGCAGCTTTAGCGGGGTCAGGGGAGGAACTAACTATGGCTACACCTTC. This codes for CASSFSGVRGGTNYGYTF.

V and J are TRBV29-1 and TRBJ1-1; D remains ambiguous. The CDR3 sequence is 14 residues long. Germline CDR1 reads SQVTM; CDR2 reads ANQGSEA. Trimming pared 6 bases from V and 1 base from J, leaving 15 bases between. CDR3 sequence (DNA): TGCAGCGTCAGCCGGCAGGAGAGGAACACTGAAGCTTTCTTT. As protein: CSVSRQERNTEAFF.

This chain connects TRBV6-5 to TRBJ1-1, with D perhaps matching TRBD1 (6 bases). V lost 6 bases, J lost 4 bases, and 15 bases lay in between. The CDR3 spans 14 residues. The germline V gene has CDR1 MNHEY and CDR2 SVGAGI. CDR3 bases: TGTGCCAGCAGCCCTACAGGGAGGACCACTGAAGCTTTCTTT. Amino acid sequence: CASSPTGRTTEAFF.

The V and J genes are TRBV19 and TRBJ2-3; possibly TRBD1 for D (6 bases). The CDR3 is 14 residues long. Trimming removed 6 bases at V and 2 bases at J, with 12 bases between. Per germline, CDR1 LNHDA and CDR2 SQIVND (reference sequence). This chain's CDR3 is CASSPGQHTDTQYF. The CDR3 DNA sequence: TGTGCCAGTAGCCCCGGACAGCACACAGATACGCAGTATTTT.

The J gene is TRBJ2-1, the V gene TRBV2; 8 bases line up with TRBD2. Germline CDR1 and CDR2: SNHLY and FYNNEI. V dropped 3 bases and J dropped 5; count of bases not matched to a gene: 9. This CDR3 has 16 residues. As DNA, the CDR3 is TGTGCCAGCAGTGACGGCGGGGGGCGAACGAACAATGAGCAGTTCTTC. Its translation is CASSDGGGRTNNEQFF.

The chain is built from TRBV27 and TRBJ1-5; tentative D call: TRBD1 (5 bases). Germline CDR1 is MNHEY and CDR2 is SMNVEV (reference sequence). The V end lost 1 base, the J end lost 1 base, and 8 bases lay between the germline ends. The CDR3 contains 15 residues. CDR3 sequence reads: CASSLWGRSNQPQHF. The CDR3 bases are TGTGCCAGCAGTTTATGGGGACGGAGCAATCAGCCCCAGCATTTT.

DNA of the CDR3: TGTGCCTGGAGTGTTATAGGGGGCGCGGGTGGCTACACCTTC. This translates into CAWSVIGGAGGYTF. The rearrangement uses TRBV30 and TRBJ1-2, with 7 nucleotides matching TRBD1. The V and J ends lost 0 bases and 7 bases, in that order; junction bases with no gene match: 8. This CDR3 region has 14 residues. CDR1 is GTSNPN, CDR2 SVGIG, per germline (reference sequence).

V is TRBV11-2 and J is TRBJ2-1; 12 bases align to TRBD2. From germline, CDR1 is SGHAT and CDR2 FQNNGV. There are 17 residues in the CDR3. J lost 4 bases, V lost 5 bases, and 9 bases had no gene match. CDR3: CASSPPSGRALYNEQFF. As DNA, the CDR3 is TGTGCCAGCAGCCCCCCTAGCGGGAGGGCCTTGTACAATGAGCAGTTCTTC.

V usage is TRBV5-1 and J usage is TRBJ2-1, with 11 nucleotides matching TRBD2. Unmatched junction bases numbered 4, after V lost 4 bases and J lost 4 bases. This CDR3 has 15 residues. Per germline, CDR1 SGHRS and CDR2 YFSETQ. This CDR3 is CASSPGTSGYNEQFF. The CDR3 region has the DNA TGCGCCAGCAGCCCCGGGACTAGCGGTTACAATGAGCAGTTCTTC. Filled out from reference TRBV5-1 and TRBJ2-1, the complete variable domain reads KAGVTQTPRYLIKTRGQQVTLSCSPISGHRSVSWYQQTPGQGLQFLFEYFSETQRNKGNFPGRFSGRQFSNSRSEMNVSTLELGDSALYLCASSPGTSGYNEQFFGPGTRLTVL.

The chain carries TRBV7-2 and TRBJ1-6, with D tentatively TRBD1 (6 bases). V was cut by 5 bases and J by 7 bases, with 12 bases left in between. The CDR3 runs to 14 residues. Germline assignment: CDR1 SGHTA and CDR2 FQGNSA. The CDR3 loop reads CASSHGQRNSPLHF. As DNA, the CDR3 is TGTGCCAGCAGCCATGGACAGAGAAATTCACCCCTCCACTTT.

The chain carries TRBV19 and TRBJ1-2; TRBD1 matches at 11 bases. J was trimmed by 3 bases and V by 7 bases; bases with no gene match: 1. The CDR3 is 13 amino acids. CDR1 is LNHDA, CDR2 SQIVND, per germline (reference sequence). This CDR3 is CASKGQGDYGYTF. CDR3 nucleotide sequence: TGTGCCAGTAAGGGACAGGGGGACTATGGCTACACCTTC.

The chain uses TRBV5-8 and TRBJ2-3, with 11 bases identical to TRBD2. This CDR3 is built from 15 residues. With V trimmed by 4 bases and J by 6 bases, 7 bases remained unmatched. The germline V gene encodes CDR1 SGHTS and CDR2 YDEGEE. The CDR3 sequence is CASSLTSGVTDTQYF. The CDR3 nucleotides are TGTGCCAGCAGCCTGACTAGCGGGGTGACGGATACGCAGTATTTT.